The 26 T cell receptor beta chains reported below all come from one sample, sequenced in a study of T cell clonotyping in hematopoietic cell transplantation. The repertoire was sequenced with immunoSEQ multiplex PCR; TCRdb's copy has only in-frame clones and lacks some. This repertoire shows 15,000 to 20,000 clones, 70% to 80% found once; its top ten account for around 17%. Indicated time point: recipient sample about 28 days before transplant, after cytoreduction. The sequences come from peripheral blood mononuclear cells, collected before stem cell transplant. These receptors were taken from a man aged 55 to 70 with acute myeloid leukemia. Some clones in this sample may be carry-over from other donors' samples.

This chain links TRBV9 with TRBJ2-2, with 13 bases matching TRBD2. V lost 4 bases and J lost 9; bases outside the gene matches: 6. In germline, CDR1 is SGDLS, CDR2 YYNGEE. The CDR3 is made up of 15 amino acids. This CDR3 is CASSLRTSGGRELFF. CDR3 DNA sequence: TGTGCCAGCAGCCTCCGGACTAGCGGGGGCCGGGAGCTGTTTTTT.

The chain uses TRBV20-1 and TRBJ2-7, with TRBD2 as a possible D gene (5 bases). The CDR3 is made up of 11 amino acids. Germline assignment: CDR1 DFQATT and CDR2 SNEGSKA (reference sequence). V was clipped by 1 base and J by 6 bases, with 7 bases between them. This CDR3 reads CSARGGSEQYF. The CDR3 DNA is TGCAGTGCTAGAGGCGGGTCCGAGCAGTACTTC.

This clone was observed a few times. V and J are TRBV7-2 and TRBJ1-2, with D uncertain. This CDR3 has 14 residues. The germline V gene has CDR1 SGHTA and CDR2 FQGNSA. The V and J ends lost 3 bases and 6 bases respectively, with 14 bases between them. The CDR3 DNA follows: TGTGCCAGCAGCTTGATCCTAGTGGTGGATGGCTACACCTTC. Its protein product is CASSLILVVDGYTF.

This sequence joins TRBV14 and TRBJ2-1, with 11 bases that match TRBD2. The V and J ends lost 2 bases and 4 bases, in that order; junction bases with no gene match: 4. The CDR3 totals 16 residues. Germline-derived CDR1 and CDR2 are SGHDN and FVKESK. CDR3 nucleotides: TGTGCCAGCAGCCAATCGCTAGCGGGGGGATACAATGAGCAGTTCTTC. It encodes CASSQSLAGGYNEQFF.

The chain carries TRBV4-3 and TRBJ2-7; D is ambiguous. Deletions cut 0 bases from V and 1 base from J, with 7 bases between. The CDR3 loop spans 14 amino acids. Germline V gives CDR1 LGHNA, CDR2 YSLEER. This CDR3 is CASSQDSTSYEQYF. Here the CDR3 DNA reads TGCGCCAGCAGCCAAGATTCCACATCCTACGAGCAGTACTTC.

The genes are TRBV19 and TRBJ1-6, with 8 bases aligning to TRBD1. The CDR3 covers 15 residues. Germline trimming cut 4 bases from V and 5 bases from J; bases unmatched to any gene: 4. Germline CDR1 LNHDA, CDR2 SQIVND (reference sequence). CDR3 nucleotide sequence: TGTGCCAGTAGTACCCAGGGACAGGATAATTCACCCCTCCACTTT. This sequence encodes CASSTQGQDNSPLHF.

Only one count was recorded for this clone. The V call is TRBV6-5, the J call TRBJ1-6; 9 bases are shared with TRBD1. The CDR3 length is 16 residues. Looked up from germline, CDR1 is MNHEY and CDR2 is SVGAGI. V was pared by 0 bases and J by 6 bases, with 3 bases of the junction left unmatched. CDR3 residues: CASSYSTDRGNSPLHF. As DNA, the CDR3 is TGTGCCAGCAGTTACTCCACGGACAGGGGTAATTCACCCCTCCACTTT.

The chain combines TRBV7-3 with TRBJ2-3; D is uncertain. CDR1 and CDR2 from the germline V gene are SGHTA and FQGTGA. Trimming took 5 bases from V and 6 from J, leaving 12 bases between them. The CDR3 loop spans 13 amino acids. The CDR3 DNA is TGTGCCAGCAGCCCCGGTCTTGAGGATACGCAGTATTTT. Amino acid sequence: CASSPGLEDTQYF.

The chain recombines TRBV7-2 with TRBJ1-3, with D maybe TRBD1 (5 bases). The CDR3 length is 14 residues. The V gene's germline CDR1 is SGHTA and CDR2 FQGNSA. Deletions cut 10 bases from V and 4 bases from J, with 17 bases between. CDR3 nucleotides: TGTGCCACTAGTAGGGGACTGGAGGGAAACACCATATATTTT. It is translated as CATSRGLEGNTIYF.

The chain is built from TRBV7-2 and TRBJ2-3, with a possible D match to TRBD2 (6 bases). V was clipped by 5 bases and J by 8 bases, with 14 bases between them. CDR1 and CDR2 (germline): SGHTA, FQGNSA. The CDR3 is 13 amino acids. CDR3 residues: CASSPGRSGTQYF. The CDR3 nucleotides are TGTGCCAGCAGCCCGGGGAGGTCAGGTACGCAGTATTTT.

The rearrangement joins TRBV6-5 to TRBJ2-3; 10 nucleotides align to TRBD2. CDR1 is MNHEY, CDR2 SVGAGI, per germline. The junction had 6 bases not matched to a gene; V was cut back by 4 bases and J by 2 bases. There are 16 residues in the CDR3. Here the CDR3 reads CASSSWLAGATDTQYF. The CDR3 DNA reads as TGTGCCAGCAGTTCGTGGCTAGCGGGGGCCACAGATACGCAGTATTTT.

V gene TRBV5-8 combines with J gene TRBJ2-5, with D possibly being TRBD2 (7 bases). The CDR3 consists of 16 residues. V dropped 5 bases and J dropped 1 base, with 18 bases sitting between them. The germline CDR1 and CDR2 sequences are SGHTS and YDEGEE. CDR3 sequence (DNA): TGTGCCAGCAGGAGGGGGGCTAGCGGAGCCCAAGAGACCCAGTACTTC. Protein: CASRRGASGAQETQYF.

The chain uses TRBV11-1 and TRBJ2-1, with D unresolved. CDR3 length equals 17 residues. V dropped 2 bases and J dropped 0 bases, with 14 bases sitting between them. Germline CDR1 is SGHAT and CDR2 is FQDESV (reference sequence). The CDR3 region has the DNA TGTGCCAGCAGCTTAAACAGTGGCTTCGCCTCCTACAATGAGCAGTTCTTC. Translation: CASSLNSGFASYNEQFF.

CDR3 coding DNA: TGTGCCAGCAGCGTAGCAGCGGATTCCTACGAGCAGTACTTC. Its protein is CASSVAADSYEQYF. The gene calls are TRBV9 and TRBJ2-7; D perhaps matches TRBD2 (5 bases). From germline, CDR1 is SGDLS and CDR2 YYNGEE. The CDR3 totals 14 residues. The V gene lost 0 bases and the J gene lost 1 base, with 8 bases spanning the gap. The variable domain in full, completed from reference TRBV9 and TRBJ2-7, reads DSGVTQTPKHLITATGQRVTLRCSPRSGDLSVYWYQQSLDQGLQFLIQYYNGEERAKGNILERFSAQQFPDLHSELNLSSLELGDSALYFCASSVAADSYEQYFGPGTRLTVT.

V usage is TRBV5-4 and J usage is TRBJ2-1; a weak D match, TRBD2 (5 bases). Between the trimmed V and J ends, which lost 3 bases and 4 bases, there was a span of 11 bases. Per germline, CDR1 SGHNT and CDR2 YYREEE (reference sequence). The CDR3 is 14 amino acids. CDR3 amino acids: CASSSDSIYNEQFF. CDR3 bases: TGTGCCAGCAGCTCGGACTCGATTTACAATGAGCAGTTCTTC.

V is TRBV11-1 and J is TRBJ2-5, with unresolved D. Germline CDR1 is SGHAT and CDR2 is FQDESV (reference sequence). The CDR3 is 13 amino acids. Trimming stripped 1 base from V and 5 bases from J, with 8 bases between. For the CDR3, the DNA is TGTGCCAGCAGCTTAGGGGGTAGCGAGACCCAGTACTTC. This encodes CASSLGGSETQYF.

J is TRBJ2-6 and V is TRBV9, with no clear D. The length of the CDR3 is 17 residues. V dropped 3 bases and J dropped 4 bases, with 17 bases sitting between them. Germline V gene sequence: CDR1 SGDLS, CDR2 YYNGEE. The chain's CDR3 is CASSETPMGGGANVLTF. The CDR3 region has the DNA TGTGCCAGCAGCGAAACCCCCATGGGTGGAGGGGCCAACGTCCTGACTTTC.

The V and J genes are TRBV28 and TRBJ2-5; a possible D gene is TRBD1 (5 bases). V shed 6 bases and J shed 2 bases, with 13 bases lying between them. From germline, CDR1 is MDHEN and CDR2 SYDVKM. The CDR3 consists of 14 residues. This CDR3 reads CASRKGHPQETQYF. The CDR3 DNA reads as TGTGCCAGCAGAAAAGGACATCCGCAAGAGACCCAGTACTTC.

Only a few counts were recorded for this clone. The chain couples TRBV6-6 to TRBJ1-5; the D gene is possibly TRBD1 (6 bases). V was shortened by 7 bases and J by 0 bases, with 13 bases between the two germline ends. Germline CDR1 reads MNHNY; CDR2 reads SVGAGI (reference sequence). The CDR3 consists of 15 residues. In DNA form, the CDR3 reads TGTGCCAGCACCAACAGGGAAGGTAGCAATCAGCCCCAGCATTTT. Its translation: CASTNREGSNQPQHF.

V gene TRBV5-6 combines with J gene TRBJ1-2, with D uncertain. Germline V gene data show CDR1 as SGHDT and CDR2 as YYEEEE. Trimming took off 4 bases at V and 0 bases at J, with 16 bases between the two ends. The CDR3 consists of 16 residues. The CDR3 loop is CASSASQYLANYGYTF. CDR3 nucleotides: TGTGCCAGCAGCGCCTCACAGTATCTAGCTAACTATGGCTACACCTTC.

The chain is built from TRBV5-1 and TRBJ2-7; unclear D gene. Germline CDR1 reads SGHRS; CDR2 reads YFSETQ. The CDR3 has 14 amino acids. Between the trimmed V and J ends, which lost 0 bases and 5 bases, there was a span of 12 bases. The CDR3 bases are TGCGCCAGCAGCTTGGCTCCGGGTGCCGACGAGCAGTACTTC. Its translation is CASSLAPGADEQYF.

The chain links TRBV7-2 to TRBJ2-7, with TRBD2 identical over 10 bases. Germline CDR1 is SGHTA and CDR2 is FQGNSA. The CDR3 runs 17 residues. Unmatched junction bases numbered 10, after V lost 5 bases and J lost 0 bases. CDR3 nucleotide sequence: TGTGCCAGCAGCCGAAAAGCGGGGGGGTCATACTCCTACGAGCAGTACTTC. It encodes CASSRKAGGSYSYEQYF. Looking up the rest from reference TRBV7-2 and TRBJ2-7 gives the full variable domain: GAGVSQSPSNKVTEKGKDVELRCDPISGHTALYWYRQSLGQGLEFLIYFQGNSAPDKSGLPSDRFSAERTGGSVSTLTIQRTQQEDSAVYLCASSRKAGGSYSYEQYFGPGTRLTVT.

The chain links TRBV11-2 to TRBJ2-6; no reliable D call. Per germline, CDR1 SGHAT and CDR2 FQNNGV. Trimming removed 2 bases at V and 2 bases at J, with 13 bases between. The CDR3 extends over 17 amino acids. The CDR3 sequence is CASSLSLQQTGANVLTF. The DNA for the CDR3 is TGTGCCAGCAGCTTAAGTCTCCAACAAACTGGGGCCAACGTCCTGACTTTC.

This clone was seen once. The rearrangement joins TRBV27 to TRBJ2-5; D gene uncertain. Per germline, CDR1 MNHEY and CDR2 SMNVEV (reference sequence). V was shortened by 3 bases and J by 5 bases, with 10 bases between the two germline ends. The CDR3 is made up of 13 amino acids. The chain's CDR3 is CASSFGPVETQYF. CDR3 in DNA: TGTGCCAGCAGTTTCGGCCCAGTGGAGACCCAGTACTTC.

This clone was observed a handful of times. The gene calls are TRBV30 and TRBJ2-1, with TRBD2 matching over 12 bases. V lost 6 bases and J lost 7; bases outside the gene matches: 13. The CDR3 consists of 16 residues. The V gene's germline CDR1 is GTSNPN and CDR2 SVGIG (reference sequence). The CDR3 loop is CACPGASGRARNEQFF. The DNA for the CDR3 is TGTGCCTGCCCGGGGGCTAGCGGGAGGGCGAGGAATGAGCAGTTCTTC. The full variable domain, its missing parts supplied by reference TRBV30 and TRBJ2-1, is SQTIHQWPATLVQPVGSPLSLECTVEGTSNPNLYWYRQAAGRGLQLLFYSVGIGQISSEVPQNLSASRPQDRQFILSSKKLLLSDSGFYLCACPGASGRARNEQFFGPGTRLTVL.

This clone showed up just once. CDR3 sequence (DNA): TGCAGTGCCACAGGCAAAGGGGGTCAGTTCTTC. This codes for CSATGKGGQFF. This chain uses TRBV20-1 with TRBJ2-1, with D maybe TRBD1 (6 bases). The CDR3 contains 11 residues. Trimming left V 6 bases short and J 13 bases short, with 16 bases between. The germline gives CDR1 DFQATT, CDR2 SNEGSKA (reference sequence).